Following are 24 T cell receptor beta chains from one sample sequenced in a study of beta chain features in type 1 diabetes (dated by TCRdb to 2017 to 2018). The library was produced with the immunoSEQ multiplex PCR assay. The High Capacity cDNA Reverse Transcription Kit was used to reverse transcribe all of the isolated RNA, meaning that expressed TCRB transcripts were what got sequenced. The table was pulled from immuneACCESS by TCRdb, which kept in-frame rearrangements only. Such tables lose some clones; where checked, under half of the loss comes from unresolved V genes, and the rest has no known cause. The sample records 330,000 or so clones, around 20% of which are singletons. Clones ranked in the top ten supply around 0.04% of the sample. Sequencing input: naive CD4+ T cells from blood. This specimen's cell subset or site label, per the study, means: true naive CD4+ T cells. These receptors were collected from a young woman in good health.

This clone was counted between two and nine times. DNA of the CDR3: TGTGCCAGCAGCCAAGATGGGCAGGGGATGACCAAAAACATTCAGTACTTC. This translates into CASSQDGQGMTKNIQYF. This rearrangement joins TRBV4-2 to TRBJ2-4; a weak D match, TRBD1 (6 bases). V was shortened by 0 bases and J by 2 bases, with 14 bases between the two germline ends. CDR1 is LGHNA, CDR2 YNFKEQ, per germline. This CDR3 has 17 amino acids.

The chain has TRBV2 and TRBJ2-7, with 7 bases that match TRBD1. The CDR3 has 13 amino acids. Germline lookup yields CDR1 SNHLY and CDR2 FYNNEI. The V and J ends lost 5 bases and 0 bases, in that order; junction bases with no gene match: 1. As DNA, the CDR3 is TGTGCCAGCAGTCGGGACAGCTCCTACGAGCAGTACTTC. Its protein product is CASSRDSSYEQYF.

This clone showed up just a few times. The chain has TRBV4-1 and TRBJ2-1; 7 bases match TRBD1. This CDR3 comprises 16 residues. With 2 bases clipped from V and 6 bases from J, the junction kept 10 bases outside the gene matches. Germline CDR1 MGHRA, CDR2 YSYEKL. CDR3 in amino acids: CASSQPIRGRSNEQFF. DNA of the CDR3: TGCGCCAGCAGCCAACCTATCAGGGGGAGAAGCAATGAGCAGTTCTTC.

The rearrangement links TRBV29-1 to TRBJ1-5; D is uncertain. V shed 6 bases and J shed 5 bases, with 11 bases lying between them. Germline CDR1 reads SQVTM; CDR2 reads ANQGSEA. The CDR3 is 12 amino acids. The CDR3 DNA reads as TGCAGCGTCCGGACTCCATATCAGCCCCAGCATTTT. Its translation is CSVRTPYQPQHF.

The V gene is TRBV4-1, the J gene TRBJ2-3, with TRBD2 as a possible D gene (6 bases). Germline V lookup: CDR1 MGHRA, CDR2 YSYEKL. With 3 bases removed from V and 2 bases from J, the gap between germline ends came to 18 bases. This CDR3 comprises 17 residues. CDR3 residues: CASSQTLAGPDTDTQYF. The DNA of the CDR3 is TGCGCCAGCAGCCAGACGCTCGCGGGGCCTGACACAGATACGCAGTATTTT.

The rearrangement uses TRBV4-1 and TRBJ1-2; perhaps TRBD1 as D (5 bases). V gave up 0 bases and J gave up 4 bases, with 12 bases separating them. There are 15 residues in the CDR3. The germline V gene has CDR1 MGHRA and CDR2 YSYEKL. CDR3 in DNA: TGCGCCAGCAGCCAAGATTCAGGGAAACTCTATGGCTACACCTTC. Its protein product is CASSQDSGKLYGYTF.

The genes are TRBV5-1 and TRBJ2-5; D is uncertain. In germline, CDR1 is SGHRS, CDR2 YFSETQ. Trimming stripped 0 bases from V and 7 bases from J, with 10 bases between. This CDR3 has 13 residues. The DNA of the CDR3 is TGCGCCAGCAGCTTGGGACACGAGCCGACCCAGTACTTC. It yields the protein CASSLGHEPTQYF.

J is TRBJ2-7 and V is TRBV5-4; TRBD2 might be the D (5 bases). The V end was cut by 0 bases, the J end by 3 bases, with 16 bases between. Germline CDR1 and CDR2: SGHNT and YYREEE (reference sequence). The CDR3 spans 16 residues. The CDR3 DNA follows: TGTGCCAGCAGCTTGGACCGCGCTAGCTCCTACTACGAGCAGTACTTC. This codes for CASSLDRASSYYEQYF.

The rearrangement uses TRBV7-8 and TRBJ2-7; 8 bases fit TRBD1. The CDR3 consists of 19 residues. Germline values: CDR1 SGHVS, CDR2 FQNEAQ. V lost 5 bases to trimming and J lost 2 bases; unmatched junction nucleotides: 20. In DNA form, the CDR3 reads TGTGCCAGCAGCCGGATCCGGACAGGGAGCATACGGATTACCTACGAGCAGTACTTC. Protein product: CASSRIRTGSIRITYEQYF.

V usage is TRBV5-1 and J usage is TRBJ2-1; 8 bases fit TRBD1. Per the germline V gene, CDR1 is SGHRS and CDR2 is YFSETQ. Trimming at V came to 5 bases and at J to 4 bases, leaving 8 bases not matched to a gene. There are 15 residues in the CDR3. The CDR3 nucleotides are TGCGCCAGCAGATCTGGGACAGGCAATTACAATGAGCAGTTCTTC. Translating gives CASRSGTGNYNEQFF.

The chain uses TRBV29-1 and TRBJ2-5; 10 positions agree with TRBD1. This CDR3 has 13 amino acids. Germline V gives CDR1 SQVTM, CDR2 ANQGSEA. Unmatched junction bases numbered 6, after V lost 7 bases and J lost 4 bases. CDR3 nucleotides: TGCAGCGCCGACAGGGGGCTAGGAGAGACCCAGTACTTC. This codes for CSADRGLGETQYF. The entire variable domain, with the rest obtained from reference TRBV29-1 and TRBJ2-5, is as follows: SAVISQKPSRDICQRGTSLTIQCQVDSQVTMMFWYRQQPGQSLTLIATANQGSEATYESGFVIDKFPISRPNLTFSTLTVSNMSPEDSSIYLCSADRGLGETQYFGPGTRLLVL.

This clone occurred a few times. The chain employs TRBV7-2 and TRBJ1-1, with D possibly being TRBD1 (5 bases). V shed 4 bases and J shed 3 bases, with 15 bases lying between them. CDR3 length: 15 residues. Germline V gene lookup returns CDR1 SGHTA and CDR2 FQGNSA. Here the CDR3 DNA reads TGTGCCAGCAGCTCCCTAGGGGTTTTGCACACTGAAGCTTTCTTT. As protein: CASSSLGVLHTEAFF. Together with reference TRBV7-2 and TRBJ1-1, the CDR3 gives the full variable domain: GAGVSQSPSNKVTEKGKDVELRCDPISGHTALYWYRQSLGQGLEFLIYFQGNSAPDKSGLPSDRFSAERTGGSVSTLTIQRTQQEDSAVYLCASSSLGVLHTEAFFGQGTRLTVV.

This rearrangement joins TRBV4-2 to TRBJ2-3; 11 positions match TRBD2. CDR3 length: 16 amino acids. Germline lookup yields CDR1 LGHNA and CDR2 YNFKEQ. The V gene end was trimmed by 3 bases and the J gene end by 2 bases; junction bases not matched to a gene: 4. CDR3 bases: TGTGCCAGCAGCCAGGCGACTAGCGGGGTCACAGATACGCAGTATTTT. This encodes CASSQATSGVTDTQYF.

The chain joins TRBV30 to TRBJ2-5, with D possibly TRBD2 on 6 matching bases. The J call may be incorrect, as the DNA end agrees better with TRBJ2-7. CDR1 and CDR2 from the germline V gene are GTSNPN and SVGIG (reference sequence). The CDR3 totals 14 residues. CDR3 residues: CAWSVGGRLDEQYF. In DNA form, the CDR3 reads TGTGCCTGGAGTGTCGGAGGGAGATTAGACGAGCAGTACTTC.

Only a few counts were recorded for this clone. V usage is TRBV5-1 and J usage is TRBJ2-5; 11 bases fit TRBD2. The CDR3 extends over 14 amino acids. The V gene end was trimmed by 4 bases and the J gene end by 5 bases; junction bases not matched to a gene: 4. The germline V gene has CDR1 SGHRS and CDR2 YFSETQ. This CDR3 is CASSPRLAGETQYF. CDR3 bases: TGCGCCAGCAGCCCAAGACTAGCGGGGGAGACCCAGTACTTC.

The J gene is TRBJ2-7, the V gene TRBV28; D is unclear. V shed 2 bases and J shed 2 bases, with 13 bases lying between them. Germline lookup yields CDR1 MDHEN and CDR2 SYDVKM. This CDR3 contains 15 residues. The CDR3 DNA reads TGTGCCAGCAGTTTACCCCTTCGTGCTACCTACGAGCAGTACTTC. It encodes CASSLPLRATYEQYF.

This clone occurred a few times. CDR3 sequence (DNA): TGTGCCAGCAGTGAAGGATCCCAGCGGGCCCAGCATTTT. Its translation is CASSEGSQRAQHF. The V and J genes are TRBV2 and TRBJ1-5; D not resolved. The V and J ends lost 1 base and 11 bases respectively, with 12 bases between them. Per germline, CDR1 SNHLY and CDR2 FYNNEI. This CDR3 is 13 amino acids long.

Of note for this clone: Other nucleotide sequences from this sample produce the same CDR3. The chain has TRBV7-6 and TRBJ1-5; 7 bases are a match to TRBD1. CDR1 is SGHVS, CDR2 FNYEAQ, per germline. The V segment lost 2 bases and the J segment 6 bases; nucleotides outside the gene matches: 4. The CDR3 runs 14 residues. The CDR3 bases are TGTGCCAGCAGCTTAAGACAGGGCGGTCAGCCCCAGCATTTT. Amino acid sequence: CASSLRQGGQPQHF.

For the CDR3, the DNA is TGCGCCAGCAGCCAAGATCAACACCTCGATACGCAGTATTTT. Its protein is CASSQDQHLDTQYF. The J gene is TRBJ2-3, the V gene TRBV4-1; no clear D gene. V was clipped by 0 bases and J by 6 bases, with 10 bases between them. CDR1 and CDR2 from the germline V gene are MGHRA and YSYEKL. This CDR3 is 14 amino acids long.

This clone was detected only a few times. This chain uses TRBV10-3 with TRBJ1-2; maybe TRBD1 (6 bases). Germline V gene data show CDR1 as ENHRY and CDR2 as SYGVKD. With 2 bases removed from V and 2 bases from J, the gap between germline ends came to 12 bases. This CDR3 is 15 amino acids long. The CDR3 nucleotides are TGTGCCATCAGTGAGGGGGCCAGGGGAAACTATGGCTACACCTTC. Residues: CAISEGARGNYGYTF.

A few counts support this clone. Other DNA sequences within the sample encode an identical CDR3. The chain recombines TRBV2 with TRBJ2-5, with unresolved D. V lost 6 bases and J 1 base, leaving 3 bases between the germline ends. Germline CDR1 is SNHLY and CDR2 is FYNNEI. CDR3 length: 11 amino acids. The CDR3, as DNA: TGTGCCAGCAGGCGCCAAGAGACCCAGTACTTC. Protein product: CASRRQETQYF.

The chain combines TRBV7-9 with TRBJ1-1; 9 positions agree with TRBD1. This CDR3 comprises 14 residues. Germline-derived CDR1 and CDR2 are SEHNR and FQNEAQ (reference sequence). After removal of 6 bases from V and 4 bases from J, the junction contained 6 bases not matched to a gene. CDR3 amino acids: CASRRDRDGTEAFF. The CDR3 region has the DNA TGTGCCAGCAGGAGGGACAGGGACGGCACTGAAGCTTTCTTT. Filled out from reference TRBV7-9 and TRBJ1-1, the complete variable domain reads DTGVSQNPRHKITKRGQNVTFRCDPISEHNRLYWYRQTLGQGPEFLTYFQNEAQLEKSRLLSDRFSAERPKGSFSTLEIQRTEQGDSAMYLCASRRDRDGTEAFFGQGTRLTVV.

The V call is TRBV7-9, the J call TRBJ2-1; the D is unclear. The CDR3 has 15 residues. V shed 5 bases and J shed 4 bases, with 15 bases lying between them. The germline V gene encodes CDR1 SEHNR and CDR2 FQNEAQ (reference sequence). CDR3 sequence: CASSARHNPYNEQFF. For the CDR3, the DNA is TGTGCCAGCAGCGCACGACACAACCCGTACAATGAGCAGTTCTTC.

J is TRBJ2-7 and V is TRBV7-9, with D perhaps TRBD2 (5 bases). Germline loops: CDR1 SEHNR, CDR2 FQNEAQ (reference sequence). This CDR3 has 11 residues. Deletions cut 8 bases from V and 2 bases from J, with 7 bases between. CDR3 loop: CASGGAYEQYF. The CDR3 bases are TGTGCCAGCGGAGGCGCCTACGAGCAGTACTTC. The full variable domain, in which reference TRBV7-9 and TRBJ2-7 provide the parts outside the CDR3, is DTGVSQNPRHKITKRGQNVTFRCDPISEHNRLYWYRQTLGQGPEFLTYFQNEAQLEKSRLLSDRFSAERPKGSFSTLEIQRTEQGDSAMYLCASGGAYEQYFGPGTRLTVT.